This T cell receptor beta chain was observed in a study of identical twins. Overall study findings and caveats: An excess of low generation probability was shown by twin-shared out-of-frame alpha sequences. Whereas memory repertoires showed no such difference, abundant cord blood beta clonotypes carried fewer insertions.

The germline CDR1 and CDR2 sequences are LGHNA and YSLEER. With 5 bases removed from V and 3 bases from J, the gap between germline ends came to 10 bases. The CDR3 spans 14 residues. Comments on this clonotype: What it recognizes is unknown.

TCRdb reprocessed the 5' RACE reads via MiXCR and lists one record per CDR3 protein. This table holds about 790,000 distinct CDR3 sequences, roughly 20% found once. These data were also reused for a study on T cells expressing NK-cell markers. That report notes: Researchers got TCR beta repertoires out of sorted CD3+CD56+NKG2C+, CD3+CD56+NKG2C- and CD3+CD56-NKG2C+ T cells. Dominance of the CD3+CD56-NKG2C+ fraction by these clonotypes also held in several donors.

This receptor was identified in a woman between 18 and 29 years old in good health. The chain combines TRBV4-3 with TRBJ2-2, with no clear D. The sample was PBMCs. The CDR3 region is CASSFRVYTGELFF. In nucleotides, the CDR3 is TGCGCCAGCAGCTTCCGGGTCTACACCGGGGAGCTGTTTTTT.